The TCR beta chain under discussion was sequenced for a study of T-cell memory formation after mild COVID-19. Study-wide results and caveats: Proof of SARS-CoV-2 specificity was absent for the second-wave clones that crested on day 37. Whereas later expanders leaned CD4+, clones contracting day 15 to 85 showed a balanced CD4/CD8 makeup. Researchers found some responding clones in pre-infection memory, a sign that cross-reactive memory joined.

Researchers used 5'RACE with constant-segment primers to make TCR alpha and TCR beta cDNA libraries that carry sample barcodes and UMIs. TCRdb ran MiXCR on the 5' RACE reads and lists one entry per CDR3 protein. The sample consists of about 160,000 distinct CDR3 sequences, roughly a third of them appearing once. The V gene's germline CDR1 is SGHDT and CDR2 YYEEEE. CDR3 size: 15 residues. Trimming cost V 4 bases and J 6 bases, with 19 bases left between them. A remark on this clonotype: Its antigen is currently unknown.

The TCR originated in an adult woman who had mild COVID-19 (a few samples of this study predate the infection). Cell type and time point are not known. The genes are TRBV5-6 and TRBJ1-1; D is possibly TRBD1 (6 bases). The source material was PBMCs or a T cell subset sorted from them (not recorded which). This CDR3 reads CASSLRRDKLAEAFF. CDR3 sequence (DNA): TGTGCCAGCAGCCTACGCCGGGACAAACTCGCTGAAGCTTTCTTT.